This TCR beta chain was identified during a study of ipilimumab plus nivolumab after autologous stem cell transplantation. Using immunoSEQ multiplex PCR, the repertoire was profiled, and TCRdb retains in-frame clones only, with some absent. This sample has 15,000 or so clones; about four fifths occur once, and the top ten carry less than 11%. The CDR3 has 15 amino acids. V was clipped by 3 bases and J by 4 bases, with 16 bases between them. The V gene's germline CDR1 is SGDLS and CDR2 YYNGEE. There are a few counts of this clone. The specimen comprised PBMCs, sampled in a trial of ipilimumab plus nivolumab as post-transplant consolidation. V gene TRBV9 combines with J gene TRBJ1-2; no firm D call. The sequence came from a male donor with primary mediastinal lymphoma. CDR3 DNA: TGTGCCAGCAGCGCCAACTCGATACCCACCTATGGCTACACCTTC. Residues: CASSANSIPTYGYTF.